This TCR beta chain emerged from a study of blood T cell repertoires in COVID-19. Study-wide background: Donors in the United States, Italy and Spain gave samples during acute or convalescent COVID-19. The cDNA or gDNA used as material had been derived from T cells, B-cell-depleted T cells, or PBMCs.

In the authors' methods: It was from reference gene primer amplification that nucleated cell counts were estimated. Some clones are missing from TCRdb's copy, which holds only in-frame ones; the method was immunoSEQ multiplex PCR. D and trimming were read from the DNA, whereas the V and J calls and clone size are those reported in that table. The sample has 100,000 to 150,000 clones, less than 90% seen once; the top ten hold approximately 12%. This CDR3 is built from 14 residues. Germline V lookup: CDR1 KGHSH, CDR2 LQKENI. Trimming cost V 3 bases and J 5 bases; bases outside gene matches: 1. The TCR comes from a woman in her thirties who had recovered from COVID-19. The sequenced sample consisted of peripheral blood. The V and J genes are TRBV18 and TRBJ2-1; 10 bases align to TRBD2. The CDR3: CASSPLAGDNEQFF. As DNA, the CDR3 is TGTGCCAGCTCACCGCTAGCGGGGGACAATGAGCAGTTCTTC.